This T cell receptor beta chain was obtained from a study of blood T cell repertoires in COVID-19 (TCRdb year 2020). The study in broad terms: Samples covering the acute and convalescent phases of COVID-19 were provided by collaborators in the United States, Italy and Spain. The prospective study material was composed of cDNA or gDNA derived from T cells, B-cell-depleted T cells, or PBMCs. The dataset comprised deeply sampled blood TCRbeta repertoires from subjects exposed to, actively infected with, or recovered from COVID-19. The repertoires were made available in a free public database intended to serve as a resource for research on the immune response to SARS-CoV-2. Samples came from the ongoing ImmuneRACE study (first 160 participants) plus 1,254 subjects from 6 global collaborators. The sample metadata nearly always contained a de-identified subject ID, COVID-19 status, age in years and sex. Where available, HLA class I and class II types were taken from metadata supplied by the sample provider and were not determined by assay-based typing.

Reading the germline V gene gives CDR1 MNHEY and CDR2 SVGAGI. The trim is 0 bases for V and 0 bases for J, with a gap of 9 bases between the germline ends. From its cysteine to its phenylalanine, the CDR3 spans 16 amino acids. Of the read, only the CDR3 DNA is kept; its 48 bases are in frame from base 1. Results the study describes overall, beyond this receptor: The amount of clinical and demographic metadata varied by source and participant and was provided uncurated.

In the prospective study, participants were roughly 18 to 100 years old, resided in about two dozen geographic areas of the United States, and were enrolled through a virtual design. In the prospective study, cohorts were assigned on the basis of participant-reported clinical history obtained from a screening survey and a study questionnaire. For ImmuneRACE Cohort 3, a participant was defined as recovered based on two consecutive negative NP/OP PCR tests, clearance by a healthcare professional, or resolution of symptoms. In the prospective study, mobile phlebotomists collected whole blood, serum and a nasopharyngeal or oropharyngeal swab from each participant. Prospective study participants could optionally give additional blood draws and questionnaires over an approximately 2-month period. Prospective study blood samples were shipped either frozen or at room temperature before DNA extraction.

For this clone: It lacks a known antigen. Base qualities are missing; no much larger clone stands one base away.

TCRbeta CDR3 regions were amplified from genomic DNA using the immunoSEQ Assay, a bias-controlled multiplex PCR. In the authors' own workflow: The number of nucleated cells in each sample was estimated by amplification of reference gene primers within the assay. Sequence reads were collapsed and filtered to measure the absolute abundance of every unique TCRbeta CDR3 rearrangement. For each sample, productive Simpson clonality was calculated by taking the square root of Simpson's diversity index across productive rearrangements. Entries here come from immuneACCESS through TCRdb and include only in-frame sequences with V and J called. Some clones fail to appear in such tables; in the studies checked, an unresolved V gene covers under half of the shortfall, and the cause of the remainder is unknown. Clone size and the V and J calls come from that table; the DNA yielded D and trimming. The table for this sample lists roughly 240,000 clones; roughly 86% of them were counted only once. Roughly 2% of the sample is in the top ten clones.

The sequenced material came from PBMCs or T cells enriched from blood (not recorded which). Here the chain combines TRBV6-5 and TRBJ1-3, with the D gene not clear enough to name. This TCR derives from a woman aged 45 to 65 who had recovered from COVID-19. The DNA sequence is given as TGTGCCAGCAGTTACTCGGCGGGGAGCTCTGGAAACACCATATATTTT. It specifies CASSYSAGSSGNTIYF.